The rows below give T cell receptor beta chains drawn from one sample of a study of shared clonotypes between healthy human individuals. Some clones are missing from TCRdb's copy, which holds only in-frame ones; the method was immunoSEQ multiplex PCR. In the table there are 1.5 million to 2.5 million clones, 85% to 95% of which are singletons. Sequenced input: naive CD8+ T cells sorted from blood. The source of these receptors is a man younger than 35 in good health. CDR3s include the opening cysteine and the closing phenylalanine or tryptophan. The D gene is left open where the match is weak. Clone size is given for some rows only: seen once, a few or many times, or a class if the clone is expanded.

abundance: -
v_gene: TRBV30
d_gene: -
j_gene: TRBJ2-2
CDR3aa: CAWIQFDGRSGELFF
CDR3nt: TGTGCCTGGATCCAATTCGATGGGAGATCCGGGGAGCTGTTTTTT

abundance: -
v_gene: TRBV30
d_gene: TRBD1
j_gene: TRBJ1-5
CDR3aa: CAWSQGTANNQPQHF
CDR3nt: TGTGCCTGGAGTCAAGGGACAGCGAACAATCAGCCCCAGCATTTT

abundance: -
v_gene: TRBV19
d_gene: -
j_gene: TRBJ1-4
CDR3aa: CASTPWGATNEKLFF
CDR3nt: TGTGCCAGTACCCCTTGGGGGGCAACTAATGAAAAACTGTTTTTT

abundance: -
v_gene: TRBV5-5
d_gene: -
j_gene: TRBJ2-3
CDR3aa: CASSLSSVKDTQYF
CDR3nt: TGTGCCAGCAGCTTGAGTAGCGTGAAAGATACGCAGTATTTT

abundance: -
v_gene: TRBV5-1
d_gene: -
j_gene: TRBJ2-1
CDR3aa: CASSSYNNEQFF
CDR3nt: TGCGCCAGCAGCTCTTATAACAATGAGCAGTTCTTC

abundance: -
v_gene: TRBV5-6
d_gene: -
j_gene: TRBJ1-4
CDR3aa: CASSLSDLATNEKLFF
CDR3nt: TGTGCCAGCAGCTTAAGTGACCTTGCAACTAATGAAAAACTGTTTTTT

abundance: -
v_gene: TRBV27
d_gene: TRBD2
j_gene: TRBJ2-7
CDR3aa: CASSLVHPAGGPGSYEQYF
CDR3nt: TGTGCCAGCAGTTTAGTCCATCCAGCGGGAGGCCCTGGGTCCTACGAGCAGTACTTC

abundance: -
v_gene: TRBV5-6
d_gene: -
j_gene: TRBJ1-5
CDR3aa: CASSLWIGPGNNQPQHF
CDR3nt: TGTGCCAGCAGCTTGTGGATTGGCCCGGGGAACAATCAGCCCCAGCATTTT

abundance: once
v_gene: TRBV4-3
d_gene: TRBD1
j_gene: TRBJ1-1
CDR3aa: CASSQDLWAGGTEAFF
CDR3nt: TGCGCCAGCAGCCAAGATCTGTGGGCAGGGGGCACTGAAGCTTTCTTT

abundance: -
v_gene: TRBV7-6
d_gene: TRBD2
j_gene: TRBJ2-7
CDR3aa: CASSLDSAGGSYEQYF
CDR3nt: TGTGCCAGCAGCTTAGATTCCGCGGGAGGCTCCTACGAGCAGTACTTC

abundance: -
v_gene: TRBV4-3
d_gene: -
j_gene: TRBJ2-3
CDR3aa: CASSLLEGAGTDTQYF
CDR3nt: TGCGCCAGCAGCCTCCTCGAGGGAGCCGGCACAGATACGCAGTATTTT

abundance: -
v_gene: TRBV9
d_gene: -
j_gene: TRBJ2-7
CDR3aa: CASSVGGDSSSYEQYF
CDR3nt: TGTGCCAGCAGCGTAGGGGGGGACTCCAGCTCCTACGAGCAGTACTTC

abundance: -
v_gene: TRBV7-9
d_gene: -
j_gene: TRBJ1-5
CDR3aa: CASSGGLQVNQPQHF
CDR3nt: TGTGCCAGCAGCGGCGGTCTCCAGGTCAATCAGCCCCAGCATTTT

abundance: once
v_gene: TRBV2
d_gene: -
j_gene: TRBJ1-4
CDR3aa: CASRTEDTEKLFF
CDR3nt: TGTGCCAGCCGTACCGAGGACACCGAAAAACTGTTTTTT

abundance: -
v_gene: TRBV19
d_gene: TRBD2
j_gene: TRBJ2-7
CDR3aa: CASSIGEGYEQYF
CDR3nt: TGTGCCAGTAGTATAGGGGAGGGCTACGAGCAGTACTTC

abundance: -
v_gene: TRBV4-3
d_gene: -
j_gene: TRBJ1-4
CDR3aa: CASSQDLEGMDEKLFF
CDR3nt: TGCGCCAGCAGCCAAGATTTAGAAGGAATGGATGAAAAACTGTTTTTT

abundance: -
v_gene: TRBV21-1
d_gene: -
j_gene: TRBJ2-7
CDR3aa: CASSTPGKTAVSYEQYF
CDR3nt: TGTGCCAGCAGCACCCCAGGGAAGACAGCAGTCTCCTACGAGCAGTACTTC

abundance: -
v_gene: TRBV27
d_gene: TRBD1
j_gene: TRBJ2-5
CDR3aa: CASSLLFGTGRETQYF
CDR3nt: TGTGCCAGCAGTTTATTGTTTGGGACAGGGCGTGAGACCCAGTACTTC

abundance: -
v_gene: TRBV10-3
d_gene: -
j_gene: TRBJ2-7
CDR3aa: CAVYGGHEQYF
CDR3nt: TGTGCCGTGTACGGGGGACACGAGCAGTACTTC

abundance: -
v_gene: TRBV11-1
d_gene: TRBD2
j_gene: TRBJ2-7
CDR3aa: CASSLEGTSPEQYF
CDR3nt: TGTGCCAGCAGCTTAGAAGGGACTAGCCCCGAGCAGTACTTC

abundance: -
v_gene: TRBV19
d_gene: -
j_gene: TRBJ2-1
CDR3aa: CASTLGGVNEQFF
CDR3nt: TGTGCCAGTACCCTAGGGGGGGTTAATGAGCAGTTCTTC

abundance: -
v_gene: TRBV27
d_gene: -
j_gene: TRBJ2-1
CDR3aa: CASSSGSMEQFF
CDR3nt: TGTGCCAGCAGTTCGGGATCGATGGAGCAGTTCTTC

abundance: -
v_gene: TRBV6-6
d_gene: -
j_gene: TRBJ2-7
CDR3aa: CASSYAGSSYEQYF
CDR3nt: TGTGCCAGCAGTTACGCAGGGAGCTCCTACGAGCAGTACTTC

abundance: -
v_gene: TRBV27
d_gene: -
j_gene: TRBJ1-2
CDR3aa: CASSFGAGNSYYGYTF
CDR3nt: TGTGCCAGCAGTTTTGGGGCCGGGAATTCGTACTATGGCTACACCTTC

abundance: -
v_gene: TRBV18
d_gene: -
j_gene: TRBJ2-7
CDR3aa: CASSPPDTAYYEQYF
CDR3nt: TGTGCCAGCTCACCACCGGACACGGCTTACTACGAGCAGTACTTC

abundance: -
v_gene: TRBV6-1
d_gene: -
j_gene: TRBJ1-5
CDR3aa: CASSEGDSGNQPQHF
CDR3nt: TGTGCCAGCAGTGAGGGGGATTCCGGCAATCAGCCCCAGCATTTT

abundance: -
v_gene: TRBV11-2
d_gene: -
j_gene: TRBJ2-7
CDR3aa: CASSSGLVRAEQYF
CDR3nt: TGTGCCAGCAGCTCAGGGTTGGTCAGGGCGGAGCAGTACTTC

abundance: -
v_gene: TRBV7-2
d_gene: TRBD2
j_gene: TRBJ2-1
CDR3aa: CASSPSGADSYNEQFF
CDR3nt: TGTGCCAGCAGCCCTAGCGGAGCCGACTCCTACAATGAGCAGTTCTTC

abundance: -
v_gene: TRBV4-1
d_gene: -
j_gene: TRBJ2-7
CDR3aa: CASSQDPGGNYEQYF
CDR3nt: TGCGCCAGCAGCCAAGATCCCGGGGGCAACTACGAGCAGTACTTC

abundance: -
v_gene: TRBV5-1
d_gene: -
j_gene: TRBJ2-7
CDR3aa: CASSDGQSDSYEQYF
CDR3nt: TGCGCCAGCAGCGACGGACAGTCCGACTCCTACGAGCAGTACTTC